The 15 T cell receptor beta chains below were found in one sample sequenced in a study of early T cells in non-severe SARS-CoV-2 infection. MiXCR was run by TCRdb on the 5' RACE reads, yielding one entry per CDR3 protein. The table has tens of thousands of distinct CDR3 sequences, about 4.6% seen once; the top ten hold 4.5% to 7%. The starting material was whole blood, obtained at baseline. The receptor source for this set is an adult who was a healthcare worker with PCR-confirmed SARS-CoV-2 infection or an uninfected control (not recorded which).

This clonotype was found a few times. The V and J genes are TRBV30 and TRBJ2-3, with TRBD2 identical over 13 bases. The V gene end was trimmed by 5 bases and the J gene end by 4 bases; junction bases not matched to a gene: 6. The germline gives CDR1 GTSNPN, CDR2 SVGIG (reference sequence). The CDR3 contains 15 residues. The chain's CDR3 is CAWEGLAGNADTQYF. The CDR3, as DNA: TGTGCCTGGGAGGGACTAGCGGGAAACGCAGATACGCAGTATTTT.

This clonotype was recorded many times. This rearrangement joins TRBV28 to TRBJ1-1, with 7 nucleotides matching TRBD1. V was pared by 5 bases and J by 1 base, with 7 bases of the junction left unmatched. Germline lookup yields CDR1 MDHEN and CDR2 SYDVKM. The CDR3 extends over 15 amino acids. CDR3: CASSHLDRSNTEAFF. CDR3 bases: TGTGCCAGCAGTCACTTGGACAGGTCGAACACTGAAGCTTTCTTT.

This clonotype was found many times. V is TRBV6-6 and J is TRBJ2-7, with D perhaps TRBD1 (5 bases). In germline, CDR1 is MNHNY, CDR2 SVGAGI (reference sequence). The CDR3 spans 13 residues. The V and J ends lost 2 bases and 4 bases respectively, with 9 bases between them. The CDR3 sequence is CASSYQTGYEQYF. CDR3 nucleotides: TGTGCCAGCAGTTACCAAACAGGTTACGAGCAGTACTTC.

This clonotype was recorded many times. The chain combines TRBV9 with TRBJ2-1; D is perhaps TRBD1 or TRBD2 (6 bases each). Germline CDR1 and CDR2: SGDLS and YYNGEE. Between the trimmed V and J ends, which lost 0 bases and 2 bases, there was a span of 9 bases. This CDR3 comprises 15 residues. The CDR3 nucleotides are TGTGCCAGCAGCGTAGGGGGGGCGACCTACAATGAGCAGTTCTTC. Its protein product is CASSVGGATYNEQFF.

The J gene is TRBJ2-1, the V gene TRBV7-9; TRBD2 aligns across 12 bases. The germline V gene encodes CDR1 SEHNR and CDR2 FQNEAQ (reference sequence). V shed 5 bases and J 2 bases; nucleotides not matched to a gene: 16. The CDR3 contains 20 residues. CDR3 in amino acids: CASSPRILTSGSLAYNEQFF. The CDR3 DNA follows: TGTGCCAGCAGCCCACGAATTCTGACTAGCGGGAGTCTGGCCTACAATGAGCAGTTCTTC.

V is TRBV6-1 and J is TRBJ2-5; the D gene is possibly TRBD2 (6 bases). This CDR3 comprises 16 residues. V dropped 3 bases and J dropped 4 bases, with 18 bases sitting between them. CDR1 and CDR2 (germline): MNHNS, SASEGT. The CDR3 DNA follows: TGTGCCAGCAGTGAGGTTGGCCCGGGGGTCGGAGAGACCCAGTACTTC. Translating it yields CASSEVGPGVGETQYF.

This clonotype was detected many times. The V and J genes are TRBV5-1 and TRBJ2-7; D not certain. The length of the CDR3 is 14 residues. Germline CDR1 is SGHRS and CDR2 is YFSETQ. The V gene lost 0 bases and the J gene lost 0 bases, with 7 bases spanning the gap. In DNA form, the CDR3 reads TGCGCCAGCAGCTTGGAGGCGAACTCCTACGAGCAGTACTTC. Amino acids: CASSLEANSYEQYF. Using reference TRBV5-1 and TRBJ2-7 for the parts outside the CDR3, the full variable domain is KAGVTQTPRYLIKTRGQQVTLSCSPISGHRSVSWYQQTPGQGLQFLFEYFSETQRNKGNFPGRFSGRQFSNSRSEMNVSTLELGDSALYLCASSLEANSYEQYFGPGTRLTVT.

This chain links TRBV5-1 with TRBJ2-1; D gene unclear. Germline V CDR1 and CDR2: SGHRS, YFSETQ. The CDR3 has 14 amino acids. Trimming took off 1 base at V and 7 bases at J, with 12 bases between the two ends. The DNA of the CDR3 is TGCGCCAGCAGCTTGACCCTAGAGCAGAATGAGCAGTTCTTC. Translation gives CASSLTLEQNEQFF.

This clonotype has a count of ten or more. The chain has TRBV29-1 and TRBJ2-3; 9 bases are shared with TRBD1. V gave up 4 bases and J gave up 2 bases; unmatched junction bases: 10. The germline V gene encodes CDR1 SQVTM and CDR2 ANQGSEA. This CDR3 is 16 amino acids long. CDR3 in DNA: TGCAGCGTTGGGGATCGGACAGGGGCGATCACAGATACGCAGTATTTT. Its protein is CSVGDRTGAITDTQYF.

This clonotype was found many times. The genes are TRBV6-5 and TRBJ1-5; D is perhaps TRBD1 (5 bases). Looked up from germline, CDR1 is MNHEY and CDR2 is SVGAGI. This CDR3 is 16 amino acids long. Trimming cost V 0 bases and J 12 bases, with 21 bases left between them. CDR3 DNA: TGTGCCAGCAGTTACTCTCAGGCAGGGTCCCTCGTGCGCCAGCATTTT. This codes for CASSYSQAGSLVRQHF.

This clonotype has a count of ten or more. The rearrangement joins TRBV7-9 to TRBJ2-5; D not certain. Trimming took off 5 bases at V and 9 bases at J, with 10 bases between the two ends. The CDR3 length is 11 residues. Germline V lookup: CDR1 SEHNR, CDR2 FQNEAQ (reference sequence). CDR3 coding DNA: TGTGCCAGCAGCCGAGTTGGGGCCCAGTACTTC. Translation: CASSRVGAQYF.

This clonotype was recorded many times. The chain couples TRBV18 to TRBJ2-7; 8 bases fit TRBD1. Trimming took 7 bases from V and 4 from J; bases not matched to a gene: 6. CDR1 and CDR2 from the germline V gene are KGHSH and LQKENI. This CDR3 is built from 13 residues. DNA of the CDR3: TGTGCCAGCTGCCAGACAGGGGAGTACGAGCAGTACTTC. Its protein product is CASCQTGEYEQYF. The whole variable domain, remainder taken from reference TRBV18 and TRBJ2-7, is NAGVMQNPRHLVRRRGQEARLRCSPMKGHSHVYWYRQLPEEGLKFMVYLQKENIIDESGMPKERFSAEFPKEGPSILRIQQVVRGDSAAYFCASCQTGEYEQYFGPGTRLTVT.

This clonotype was found many times. CDR3 DNA sequence: TGTGCCAGCCTCGCATACCCCCAGGGGAACTACGAGCAGTACTTC. It translates to CASLAYPQGNYEQYF. The gene calls are TRBV9 and TRBJ2-7; maybe TRBD1 (6 bases). With 7 bases removed from V and 3 bases from J, the gap between germline ends came to 20 bases. Germline V gene sequence: CDR1 SGDLS, CDR2 YYNGEE. The CDR3 runs 15 residues.

This clonotype was detected a few times. This rearrangement joins TRBV6-5 to TRBJ2-5; 10 nucleotides agree with TRBD1. Germline assignment: CDR1 MNHEY and CDR2 SVGAGI. V trimming: 6 bases; J trimming: 5 bases; junction bases outside the gene matches: 6. The CDR3 consists of 14 residues. CDR3 nucleotide sequence: TGTGCCAGCAGGACAGGGGGCGCGAGGGAGACCCAGTACTTC. Translating it yields CASRTGGARETQYF.

This clonotype was counted at least ten times. The chain couples TRBV6-6 to TRBJ1-4, with 11 bases lining up with TRBD1. The CDR3 runs to 16 residues. V shed 4 bases, J shed 8 bases, and the junction held 9 bases outside the gene matches. CDR1 and CDR2 (germline): MNHNY, SVGAGI (reference sequence). The CDR3 DNA follows: TGTGCCAGCAGTTTCTACGGACAGGGGGCTCGGGAAAAACTGTTTTTT. Its protein is CASSFYGQGAREKLFF.